Shown below are 27 T cell receptor beta chains from a single sample sequenced in a study of blood T cell repertoires in COVID-19. Sequencing was performed with immunoSEQ multiplex PCR; in TCRdb, only in-frame clones are kept and a portion is missing. The sample consists of about 140,000 clones, 80% to 85% of them appearing once. The sequenced material came from peripheral blood. The receptors were gathered from a woman older than 75 with acute or convalescent COVID-19.

V is TRBV1 and J is TRBJ2-7; the listed D gene, TRBD2, was not tested against the DNA. TRBV1 is termed a pseudogene. The CDR3 loop spans 18 amino acids. For the CDR3, the DNA is TGCACCAGCAGCCAAGTGTTAAGCGGGAGGGCCGTGACTTACGAGCAGTACTTC. It encodes CTSSQVLSGRAVTYEQYF.

This clone has just one count. The chain uses TRBV9 and TRBJ1-1; a weak D match, TRBD1 (5 bases). V lost 0 bases, J lost 4 bases, and 13 bases lay in between. The CDR3 is 15 amino acids. The germline CDR1 and CDR2 sequences are SGDLS and YYNGEE. The CDR3 nucleotides read TGTGCCAGCAGCGTAGCGGACATATCTGGCACTGAAGCTTTCTTT. Translated, it gives CASSVADISGTEAFF. Full variable domain (missing parts from reference TRBV9 and TRBJ1-1): DSGVTQTPKHLITATGQRVTLRCSPRSGDLSVYWYQQSLDQGLQFLIQYYNGEERAKGNILERFSAQQFPDLHSELNLSSLELGDSALYFCASSVADISGTEAFFGQGTRLTVV.

The V call is TRBV19, the J call TRBJ1-5; D might be TRBD1 (5 bases). The CDR3 extends over 15 amino acids. Trimming took off 2 bases at V and 4 bases at J, with 12 bases between the two ends. Germline CDR1 reads LNHDA; CDR2 reads SQIVND (reference sequence). This CDR3 reads CASSIQGGRNQPQHF. The CDR3 DNA follows: TGTGCCAGTAGTATACAGGGAGGAAGAAATCAGCCCCAGCATTTT.

The rearrangement links TRBV28 to TRBJ1-1; the D gene is possibly TRBD1 (5 bases). The CDR3 sequence is 15 residues long. Deletions cut 3 bases from V and 3 bases from J, with 14 bases between. CDR1 MDHEN and CDR2 SYDVKM come from the germline V gene. CDR3 nucleotides: TGTGCCAGCAGTTTGGGGGGTTCCACTTACACTGAAGCTTTCTTT. Translating gives CASSLGGSTYTEAFF.

This clone was seen a handful of times. The chain is built from TRBV28 and TRBJ1-2, with 9 nucleotides matching TRBD1. The CDR3 consists of 17 residues. The V segment lost 5 bases and the J segment 2 bases; nucleotides outside the gene matches: 12. Per the germline V gene, CDR1 is MDHEN and CDR2 is SYDVKM. Here the CDR3 DNA reads TGTGCCAGCAGTGACCGGGACAGGGATGCATTAAACTATGGCTACACCTTC. Amino acids: CASSDRDRDALNYGYTF.

This sequence joins TRBV9 and TRBJ2-2, with D possibly matching TRBD1 (5 bases). Germline V CDR1 and CDR2: SGDLS, YYNGEE. The CDR3 contains 14 residues. V was shortened by 1 base and J by 5 bases, with 9 bases between the two germline ends. The CDR3 here is CASSVQGITGELFF. Here the CDR3 DNA reads TGTGCCAGCAGCGTACAGGGTATAACCGGGGAGCTGTTTTTT.

In this sample, this clone turned up a few times. The rearrangement uses TRBV10-3 and TRBJ2-5, with 9 bases aligning to TRBD2. Trimming at V came to 10 bases and at J to 5 bases, leaving 5 bases not matched to a gene. The germline gives CDR1 ENHRY, CDR2 SYGVKD. The CDR3 is made up of 12 amino acids. The CDR3 sequence is CATRGLAETQYF. CDR3 DNA: TGTGCCACCCGTGGACTAGCGGAGACCCAGTACTTC.

The chain is built from TRBV4-1 and TRBJ2-1; TRBD2 matches at 13 bases. Germline CDR1 reads MGHRA; CDR2 reads YSYEKL. V was pared by 2 bases and J by 5 bases, with 9 bases of the junction left unmatched. The CDR3 is made up of 18 amino acids. Written as DNA, the CDR3 is TGCGCCAGCAGCCAACCCCTACTAGCGGGGGGGAAAGACAATGAGCAGTTCTTC. Encoded protein: CASSQPLLAGGKDNEQFF.

The chain is built from TRBV5-1 and TRBJ2-1; a weak D match, TRBD1 (6 bases). V gave up 6 bases and J gave up 2 bases, with 9 bases separating them. The CDR3 consists of 13 residues. CDR1 is SGHRS and CDR2 is YFSETQ in the germline V gene. The CDR3 sequence is CASTRDTYNEQFF. For the CDR3, the DNA is TGCGCCAGCACCCGGGACACCTACAATGAGCAGTTCTTC.

The chain recombines TRBV14 with TRBJ2-1, with a possible D match to TRBD1 (6 bases). CDR1 is SGHDN and CDR2 is FVKESK in the germline V gene. Trimming cost V 2 bases and J 3 bases, with 17 bases left between them. This CDR3 is built from 17 residues. CDR3 sequence reads: CASSQLPRGQLYNEQFF. The CDR3 DNA reads as TGTGCCAGCAGCCAATTACCGAGAGGACAGCTCTACAATGAGCAGTTCTTC.

The chain is built from TRBV19 and TRBJ1-5; no clear D. Trimming left V 6 bases short and J 4 bases short, with 19 bases between. The germline V gene encodes CDR1 LNHDA and CDR2 SQIVND (reference sequence). CDR3 size: 16 residues. Written as DNA, the CDR3 is TGTGCCAGTAGCGCCAAGGCGAGGTTCATTAATCAGCCCCAGCATTTT. This codes for CASSAKARFINQPQHF.

The rearrangement links TRBV11-2 to TRBJ1-3, with D maybe TRBD1 (5 bases). This CDR3 is built from 16 residues. CDR1 SGHAT and CDR2 FQNNGV come from the germline V gene. The germline V and J ends were trimmed by 0 bases and 4 bases, with 13 bases remaining between them. The CDR3 region is CASSLEGGRAGNTIYF. CDR3 DNA sequence: TGTGCCAGCAGCTTAGAAGGCGGCAGGGCGGGAAACACCATATATTTT.

This clone was observed once. The chain joins TRBV2 to TRBJ2-3, with 11 bases lining up with TRBD2. The ends lost 5 bases at V and 2 bases at J; junction bases unmatched: 3. The germline gives CDR1 SNHLY, CDR2 FYNNEI. CDR3 length: 15 amino acids. The CDR3 is CASSLAGGPTDTQYF. Here the CDR3 DNA reads TGTGCCAGCAGTTTAGCGGGAGGGCCCACAGATACGCAGTATTTT.

The chain carries TRBV5-5 and TRBJ2-7, with D unclear. The CDR3 totals 16 residues. Germline V gene sequence: CDR1 SGHKS, CDR2 YYEKEE (reference sequence). V shed 0 bases and J shed 3 bases, with 16 bases lying between them. The CDR3 sequence is CASSLVTSVSLYEQYF. The CDR3, as DNA: TGTGCCAGCAGCTTGGTAACGTCAGTCTCCCTCTACGAGCAGTACTTC.

The chain links TRBV10-3 to TRBJ1-4, with D perhaps matching TRBD1 (5 bases). The CDR3 runs to 15 residues. Trimming pared 6 bases from V and 1 base from J, leaving 12 bases between. Per germline, CDR1 ENHRY and CDR2 SYGVKD. For the CDR3, the DNA is TGTGCCATCAGCAGGGCCCCTGGAACTAATGAAAAACTGTTTTTT. Residues: CAISRAPGTNEKLFF.

The chain is built from TRBV5-4 and TRBJ2-7; 11 nucleotides match TRBD2. J lost 2 bases, V lost 0 bases, and 4 bases had no gene match. There are 16 residues in the CDR3. CDR1 and CDR2 from the germline V gene are SGHNT and YYREEE (reference sequence). CDR3 in amino acids: CASSLGGLAVTYEQYF. The CDR3 bases are TGTGCCAGCAGCTTGGGGGGACTAGCGGTAACCTACGAGCAGTACTTC.

This clone was picked up a small number of times. The V call is TRBV21-1, the J call TRBJ2-4; the table assigns TRBD1, which was not confirmed against the DNA. TRBV21-1 is noted as a pseudogene. This CDR3 contains 19 residues. The CDR3 region is CASSKGGQGLWKAKNIQYF. The CDR3 DNA sequence: TGTGCCAGCAGCAAAGGGGGACAGGGATTATGGAAGGCCAAAAACATTCAGTACTTC.

The rearrangement uses TRBV5-4 and TRBJ2-2; D is possibly TRBD2 (6 bases). Germline V CDR1 and CDR2: SGHNT, YYREEE (reference sequence). V gave up 4 bases and J gave up 5 bases, with 15 bases separating them. CDR3 size: 15 residues. The CDR3 here is CASSGGLLGTGELFF. CDR3 bases: TGTGCCAGCAGCGGGGGACTCCTCGGAACCGGGGAGCTGTTTTTT.

The genes are TRBV6-1 and TRBJ2-5; D perhaps matches TRBD2 (5 bases). V was shortened by 2 bases and J by 9 bases, with 19 bases between the two germline ends. The germline gives CDR1 MNHNS, CDR2 SASEGT. The CDR3 contains 15 residues. The CDR3 spells CASSEIVPFFGAQYF. As DNA, the CDR3 is TGTGCCAGCAGTGAAATTGTACCATTCTTCGGGGCCCAGTACTTC.

This clone appeared a single time. The V and J genes are TRBV27 and TRBJ2-1, with D tentatively TRBD1 (6 bases). Trimming took 3 bases from V and 1 from J, leaving 7 bases between them. Germline CDR1 MNHEY, CDR2 SMNVEV (reference sequence). The CDR3 sequence is 14 residues long. The CDR3, as DNA: TGTGCCAGCAGTTTCCAGGGGTCCTACAATGAGCAGTTCTTC. Its translation is CASSFQGSYNEQFF.

The rearrangement joins TRBV28 to TRBJ2-7; the match to TRBD1 covers 9 bases. Looked up from germline, CDR1 is MDHEN and CDR2 is SYDVKM. V lost 6 bases, J lost 1 base, and 10 bases stayed unmatched. This CDR3 spans 16 amino acids. CDR3 in amino acids: CASRAPPGQGSYEQYF. Here the CDR3 DNA reads TGTGCCAGCAGGGCACCACCGGGACAGGGTTCCTACGAGCAGTACTTC.

The chain joins TRBV5-6 to TRBJ1-3; the match to TRBD1 covers 7 bases. Per the germline V gene, CDR1 is SGHDT and CDR2 is YYEEEE. The junction had 4 bases not matched to a gene; V was cut back by 4 bases and J by 0 bases. The CDR3 is 15 amino acids. The CDR3 here is CASSVTGNSGNTIYF. Here the CDR3 DNA reads TGTGCCAGCAGCGTGACAGGGAACTCTGGAAACACCATATATTTT.

In this sample, this clone is large. The chain employs TRBV25-1 and TRBJ2-5; no reliable D call. V shed 4 bases and J shed 5 bases, with 8 bases lying between them. CDR3 length: 12 amino acids. Per the germline V gene, CDR1 is MGHDK and CDR2 is SYGVNS. CDR3 sequence reads: CASSAVRETQYF. CDR3 nucleotide sequence: TGTGCCAGCAGTGCGGTGAGGGAGACCCAGTACTTC.

V usage is TRBV28 and J usage is TRBJ2-5, with D perhaps matching TRBD2 (5 bases). Germline V gene lookup returns CDR1 MDHEN and CDR2 SYDVKM. V shed 4 bases and J shed 4 bases, with 13 bases lying between them. This CDR3 comprises 14 residues. The CDR3 here is CASSSPPGGETQYF. The CDR3 DNA sequence: TGTGCCAGCAGTTCCCCCCCCGGAGGAGAGACCCAGTACTTC.

This chain links TRBV28 with TRBJ2-7; 7 bases map to TRBD1. Germline V gene data show CDR1 as MDHEN and CDR2 as SYDVKM. The CDR3 contains 14 residues. The J segment lost 0 bases and the V segment lost 3 bases, leaving 2 bases of the junction unmatched. The CDR3 DNA reads as TGTGCCAGCAGTTTCCGGGACAGCTCCTACGAGCAGTACTTC. It is translated as CASSFRDSSYEQYF.

This clone was picked up one time. This chain joins TRBV5-1 and TRBJ2-2; possible D gene TRBD2, 5 bases. The V end lost 3 bases, the J end lost 3 bases, and 15 bases lay between the germline ends. CDR3 length equals 16 residues. From germline, CDR1 is SGHRS and CDR2 YFSETQ. The CDR3 protein is CASSWLESGYTGELFF. The DNA for the CDR3 is TGCGCCAGCAGCTGGCTCGAGAGCGGATACACCGGGGAGCTGTTTTTT.

The chain joins TRBV5-1 to TRBJ1-6, with a tentative D call TRBD1 (5 bases). Germline-derived CDR1 and CDR2 are SGHRS and YFSETQ. The CDR3 is 15 amino acids. V lost 0 bases to trimming and J lost 10 bases, with 14 bases between them. CDR3 in DNA: TGCGCCAGCAGCTTGGAGGTCAGGGCAGGATCACCCCTCCACTTT. Its translation: CASSLEVRAGSPLHF.